These T cell receptor beta chains were read from a single sample in a study of Ad26.COV2.S vaccination and SARS-CoV-2 variants. Clones were read by immunoSEQ multiplex PCR, and TCRdb kept only the in-frame ones, dropping some. This table holds approximately 280,000 clones, more than 70% found once. Sequences were derived from peripheral blood, sampled in a trial of Ad26.COV2.S vaccine versus placebo. These receptors were obtained from a person aged 18-60 years who received the Ad26.COV2.S COVID-19 vaccine or a placebo. Both conserved end residues are part of each CDR3. The D gene is left open where the match is weak. Clone sizes are given selectively: once, few, many, or a class where the clone is expanded.

TGTGCCAGCAGACCCAGCCTCCAAGATACGCAGTATTTT | CASRPSLQDTQYF | TRBJ2-3 | TRBV7-9 | - | -
TGTGCCAGCAGTTGGGACTATGGCTACACCTTC | CASSWDYGYTF | TRBJ1-2 | TRBV12-3/TRBV12-4 | - | -
TGTGCCAGCAGGCCTAGCAATCAGCCCCAGCATTTT | CASRPSNQPQHF | TRBJ1-5 | TRBV2 | - | -
TGTGCCAGCAGCGTAGCGAAGGGGATAGGAGATACGCAGTATTTT | CASSVAKGIGDTQYF | TRBJ2-3 | TRBV9 | - | -
TGTGCCAGCAGCTCGACCGGGACGGTGGGGCATTACGAGCAGTACTTC | CASSSTGTVGHYEQYF | TRBJ2-7 | TRBV7-2 | once | -
TGTGCCAGCAGCCAAGATATTCGGCTTCTCGACAGTAACTATGGCTACACCTTC | CASSQDIRLLDSNYGYTF | TRBJ1-2 | TRBV14 | - | -
TGTGCCAGTAGTCCCCGTTCAGCCAACACTGAAGCTTTCTTT | CASSPRSANTEAFF | TRBJ1-1 | TRBV19 | few | -
TGTGCCAGCAGCTTAGTTGGCCGGAGCTCCTACAATGAGCAGTTCTTC | CASSLVGRSSYNEQFF | TRBJ2-1 | TRBV7-2 | - | -
TGTGCCAGCTCACGGGACAGATTAAATTCACCCCTCCACTTT | CASSRDRLNSPLHF | TRBJ1-6 | TRBV18 | - | TRBD1
TGTGCCTGGAGCGGCACTGAAGCTTTCTTT | CAWSGTEAFF | TRBJ1-1 | TRBV30 | - | -
TGCGCCAGCAGCTTGGGGGGCTTGGGCACAGATACGCAGTATTTT | CASSLGGLGTDTQYF | TRBJ2-3 | TRBV5-1 | - | -
TGCGCCAGCAGTATGGGACAGGGGGCCTCAGATACGCAGTATTTT | CASSMGQGASDTQYF | TRBJ2-3 | TRBV5-1 | - | TRBD1
TGTGCCAGTAGTATTGGAGGCAGGGGGCTTAACTACGAGCAGTACTTC | CASSIGGRGLNYEQYF | TRBJ2-7 | TRBV19 | few | TRBD1
TGTGCCAGCAGCCCTTCGCCATCGAGCTCCTACGAGCAGTACTTC | CASSPSPSSSYEQYF | TRBJ2-7 | TRBV9 | - | -
TGTGCCATCAGTGAGTCTGCTAGCGGGAGATATGAGCAGTTCTTC | CAISESASGRYEQFF | TRBJ2-1 | TRBV10-3 | - | TRBD2